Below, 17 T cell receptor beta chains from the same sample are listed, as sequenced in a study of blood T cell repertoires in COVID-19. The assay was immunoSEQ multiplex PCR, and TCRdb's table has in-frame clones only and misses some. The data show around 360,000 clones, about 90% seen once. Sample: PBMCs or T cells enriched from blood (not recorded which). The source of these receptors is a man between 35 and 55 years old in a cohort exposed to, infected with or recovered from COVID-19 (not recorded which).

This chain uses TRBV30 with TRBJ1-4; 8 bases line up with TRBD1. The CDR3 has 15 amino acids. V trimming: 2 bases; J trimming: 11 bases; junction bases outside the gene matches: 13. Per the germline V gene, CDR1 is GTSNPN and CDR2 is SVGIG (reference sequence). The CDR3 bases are TGTGCCTGGAGTACGAAGACAGGGGTCTCCGGGAAACTGTTTTTT. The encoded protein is CAWSTKTGVSGKLFF.

The CDR3 DNA follows: TGTGCCAGCAGCTTCTCTAGTAATAGCAATCAGCCCCAGCATTTT. Protein sequence: CASSFSSNSNQPQHF. The chain combines TRBV5-8 with TRBJ1-5; D is unclear. Trimming shortened V by 2 bases and J by 0 bases, and 9 bases separated the two germline ends. Germline CDR1 and CDR2: SGHTS and YDEGEE. This CDR3 has 15 amino acids.

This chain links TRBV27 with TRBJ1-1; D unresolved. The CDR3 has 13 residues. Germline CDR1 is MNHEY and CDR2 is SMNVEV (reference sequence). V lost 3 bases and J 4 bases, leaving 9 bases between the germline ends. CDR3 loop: CASSFLGSTEAFF. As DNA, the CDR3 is TGTGCCAGCAGTTTTCTGGGCAGCACTGAAGCTTTCTTT.

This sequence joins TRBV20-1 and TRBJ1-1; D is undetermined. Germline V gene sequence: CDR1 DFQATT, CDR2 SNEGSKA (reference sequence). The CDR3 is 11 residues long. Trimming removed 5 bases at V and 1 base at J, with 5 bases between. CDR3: CSAAGNTEAFF. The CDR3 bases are TGCAGTGCTGCAGGGAACACTGAAGCTTTCTTT.

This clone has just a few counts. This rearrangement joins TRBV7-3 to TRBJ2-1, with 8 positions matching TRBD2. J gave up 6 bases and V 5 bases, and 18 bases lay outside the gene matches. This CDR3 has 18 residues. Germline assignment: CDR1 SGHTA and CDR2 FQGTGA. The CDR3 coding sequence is TGTGCCAGCAGCCCCTCTAGCGGGTGGGGGTCCGGGGGCAATGAGCAGTTCTTC. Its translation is CASSPSSGWGSGGNEQFF.

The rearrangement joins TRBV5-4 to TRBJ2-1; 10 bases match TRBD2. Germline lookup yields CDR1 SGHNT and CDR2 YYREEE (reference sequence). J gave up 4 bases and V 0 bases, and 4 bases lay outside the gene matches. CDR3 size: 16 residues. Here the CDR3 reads CASSLDSSGSYNEQFF. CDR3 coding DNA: TGTGCCAGCAGCTTGGACTCTAGCGGGAGTTACAATGAGCAGTTCTTC.

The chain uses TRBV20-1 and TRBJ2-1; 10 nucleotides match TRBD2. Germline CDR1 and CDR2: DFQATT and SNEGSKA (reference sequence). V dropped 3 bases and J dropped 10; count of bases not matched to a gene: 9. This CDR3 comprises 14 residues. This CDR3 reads CSASRLAGVQEQFF. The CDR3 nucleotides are TGCAGTGCTAGTCGCCTAGCGGGAGTACAGGAGCAGTTCTTC.

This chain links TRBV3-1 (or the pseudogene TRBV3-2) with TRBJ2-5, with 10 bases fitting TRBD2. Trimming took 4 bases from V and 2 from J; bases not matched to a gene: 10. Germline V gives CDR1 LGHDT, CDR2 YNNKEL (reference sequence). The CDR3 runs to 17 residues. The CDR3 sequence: CASSLTWTSGVQETQYF. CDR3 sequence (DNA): TGTGCCAGCAGCCTTACATGGACTAGCGGAGTTCAAGAGACCCAGTACTTC.

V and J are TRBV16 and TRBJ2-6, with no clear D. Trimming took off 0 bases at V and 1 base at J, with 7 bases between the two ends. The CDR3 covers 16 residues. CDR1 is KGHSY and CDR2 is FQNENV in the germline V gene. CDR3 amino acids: CASSQSSLSGANVLTF. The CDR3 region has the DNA TGTGCCAGCAGCCAATCATCGTTATCTGGGGCCAACGTCCTGACTTTC. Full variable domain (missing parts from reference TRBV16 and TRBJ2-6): GEEVAQTPKHLVRGEGQKAKLYCAPIKGHSYVFWYQQVLKNEFKFLISFQNENVFDETGMPKERFSAKCLPNSPCSLEIQATKLEDSAVYFCASSQSSLSGANVLTFGAGSRLTVL.

This CDR3 is CASSVFGTASTGELFF. The CDR3 bases are TGTGCCAGCAGCGTCTTCGGGACAGCTAGTACCGGGGAGCTGTTTTTT. V gene TRBV9 combines with J gene TRBJ2-2; 7 nucleotides align to TRBD1. CDR3 size: 16 residues. Germline values: CDR1 SGDLS, CDR2 YYNGEE. V was clipped by 2 bases and J by 5 bases; unmatched bases: 9.

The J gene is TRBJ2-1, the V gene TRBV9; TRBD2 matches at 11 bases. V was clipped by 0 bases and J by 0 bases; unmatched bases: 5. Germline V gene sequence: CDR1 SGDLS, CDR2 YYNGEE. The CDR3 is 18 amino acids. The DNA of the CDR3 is TGTGCCAGCAGCGTAGGACTAGCGGGATTTTCCTCCTACAATGAGCAGTTCTTC. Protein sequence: CASSVGLAGFSSYNEQFF.

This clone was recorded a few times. The CDR3 loop reads CASRPGLAGGRYIQYF. As DNA, the CDR3 is TGTGCCAGTCGTCCGGGACTAGCGGGAGGCCGGTACATTCAGTACTTC. The chain uses TRBV19 and TRBJ2-4; TRBD2 matches 15 bases. The CDR3 totals 16 residues. The J segment lost 8 bases and the V segment lost 8 bases, leaving 10 bases of the junction unmatched. CDR1 and CDR2 (germline): LNHDA, SQIVND (reference sequence).

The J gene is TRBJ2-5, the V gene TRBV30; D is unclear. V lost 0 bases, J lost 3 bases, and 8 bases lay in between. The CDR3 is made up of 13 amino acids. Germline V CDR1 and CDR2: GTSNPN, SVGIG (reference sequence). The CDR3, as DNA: TGTGCCTGGAGTGTCGGGTCCGAAGAGACCCAGTACTTC. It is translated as CAWSVGSEETQYF.

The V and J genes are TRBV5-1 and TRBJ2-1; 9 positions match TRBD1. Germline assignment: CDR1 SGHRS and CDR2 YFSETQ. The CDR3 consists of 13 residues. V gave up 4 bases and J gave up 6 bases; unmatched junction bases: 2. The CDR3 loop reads CASSAGQGNEQFF. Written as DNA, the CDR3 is TGCGCCAGCAGCGCGGGACAGGGCAATGAGCAGTTCTTC.

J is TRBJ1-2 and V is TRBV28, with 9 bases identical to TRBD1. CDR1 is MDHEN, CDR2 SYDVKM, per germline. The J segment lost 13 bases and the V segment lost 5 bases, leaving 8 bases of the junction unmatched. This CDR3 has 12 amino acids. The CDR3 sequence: CASSPRDRVITF. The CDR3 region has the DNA TGTGCCAGCAGTCCCCGGGACAGGGTAATCACCTTC.

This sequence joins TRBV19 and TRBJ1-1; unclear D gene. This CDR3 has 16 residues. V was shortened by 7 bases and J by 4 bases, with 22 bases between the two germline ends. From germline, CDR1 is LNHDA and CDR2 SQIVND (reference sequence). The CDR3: CASINRGVGRITEAFF. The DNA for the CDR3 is TGTGCCAGTATCAATCGGGGAGTCGGTCGAATCACTGAAGCTTTCTTT.

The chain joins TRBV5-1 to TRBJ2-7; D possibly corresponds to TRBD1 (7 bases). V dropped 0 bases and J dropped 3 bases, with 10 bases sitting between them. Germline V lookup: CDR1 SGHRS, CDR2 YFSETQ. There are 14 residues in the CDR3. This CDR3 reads CASSLAQGGYEQYF. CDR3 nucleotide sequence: TGCGCCAGCAGCTTGGCCCAGGGGGGCTACGAGCAGTACTTC.